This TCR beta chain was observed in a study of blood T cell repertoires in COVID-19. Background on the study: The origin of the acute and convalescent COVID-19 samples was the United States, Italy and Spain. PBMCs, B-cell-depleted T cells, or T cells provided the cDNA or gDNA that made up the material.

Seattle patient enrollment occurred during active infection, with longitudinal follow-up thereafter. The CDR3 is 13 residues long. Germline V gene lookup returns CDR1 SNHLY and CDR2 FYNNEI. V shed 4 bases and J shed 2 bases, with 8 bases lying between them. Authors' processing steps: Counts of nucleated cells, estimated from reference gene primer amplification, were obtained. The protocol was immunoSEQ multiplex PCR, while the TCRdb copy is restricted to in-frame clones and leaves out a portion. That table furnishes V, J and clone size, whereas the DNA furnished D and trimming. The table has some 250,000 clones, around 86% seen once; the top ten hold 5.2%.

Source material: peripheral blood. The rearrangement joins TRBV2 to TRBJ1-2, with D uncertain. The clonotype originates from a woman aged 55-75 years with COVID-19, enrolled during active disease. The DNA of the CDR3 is TGTGCCAGCAGTGGCCGGGGAAACTATGGCTACACCTTC. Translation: CASSGRGNYGYTF. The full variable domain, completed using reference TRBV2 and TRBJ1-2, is EPEVTQTPSHQVTQMGQEVILRCVPISNHLYFYWYRQILGQKVEFLVSFYNNEISEKSEIFDDQFSVERPDGSNFTLKIRSTKLEDSAMYFCASSGRGNYGYTFGSGTRLTVV.